The rows below give T cell receptor beta chains drawn from one sample of a study of pediatric ulcerative colitis. The table came from immunoSEQ multiplex PCR; TCRdb's copy has only in-frame clones and leaves some out. The sample lists roughly 70,000 clones; roughly nine tenths were seen once. Material: blood. Every receptor here comes from a boy younger than 18 with severe ulcerative colitis. Both conserved end residues are part of each CDR3. D genes are given only for firm matches. Where a row states a size, it is once, few, many or the class of an expanded clone; other rows omit it.

CDR3 protein,CDR3 DNA,D gene,J gene,clone size,V gene
CASSLSADSDTQYF,TGTGCCAGCAGCTTGTCGGCAGACTCAGATACGCAGTATTTT,.,TRBJ2-3,.,TRBV7-3
CASTSDRGEKLFF,TGTGCCAGTACCTCGGACAGGGGAGAAAAACTGTTTTTT,TRBD1,TRBJ1-4,.,TRBV19
CASSFTGFQGTGELFF,TGTGCCAGCAGCTTTACGGGCTTTCAGGGGACCGGGGAGCTGTTTTTT,.,TRBJ2-2,.,TRBV7-8
CASSLGPATSTDTQYF,TGTGCCAGCAGCTTAGGGCCAGCGACTAGCACAGATACGCAGTATTTT,.,TRBJ2-3,.,TRBV7-6
CASSLDSIGETQYF,TGTGCCAGCAGTCTCGACTCGATCGGGGAGACCCAGTACTTC,.,TRBJ2-5,.,TRBV6-6
CASSQGGRGSSYEQYF,TGCGCCAGCAGCCAAGGGGGGCGGGGAAGCTCCTACGAGCAGTACTTC,.,TRBJ2-7,.,TRBV4-3
CASSSDNSGANVLTF,TGCGCCAGCAGCTCTGACAACTCTGGGGCCAACGTCCTGACTTTC,.,TRBJ2-6,.,TRBV5-1
CASADGSSYNEQFF,TGCGCCAGCGCGGACGGAAGCTCCTACAATGAGCAGTTCTTC,.,TRBJ2-1,.,TRBV5-1
CAISYRDTEAFF,TGTGCCATCAGCTACAGGGATACTGAAGCTTTCTTT,.,TRBJ1-1,.,TRBV10-3
CASSHPRRTQYF,TGTGCCAGCAGCCACCCGCGCCGGACCCAGTACTTC,.,TRBJ2-5,.,TRBV5-4
CASSKVGDQPQHF,TGTGCCAGTAGTAAGGTCGGGGATCAGCCCCAGCATTTT,.,TRBJ1-5,.,TRBV19
CASTLRGQFF,TGTGCCAGCACCTTAAGAGGGCAGTTCTTC,.,TRBJ2-1,.,TRBV6-7
CASAQAGGGGAYNEQFF,TGCGCCAGCGCCCAGGCTGGAGGGGGGGGCGCCTACAATGAGCAGTTCTTC,.,TRBJ2-1,.,TRBV5-1
CASSIRAGGGDTQYF,TGTGCCAGTAGTATCAGGGCGGGAGGTGGAGATACGCAGTATTTT,TRBD2,TRBJ2-3,.,TRBV19
CASNKGLKNQPQHF,TGTGCCAGCAATAAGGGGCTAAAGAATCAGCCCCAGCATTTT,.,TRBJ1-5,medium-sized,TRBV28
CSVGTGQETQYF,TGCAGCGTTGGGACAGGCCAAGAGACCCAGTACTTC,TRBD1,TRBJ2-5,.,TRBV29-1
CASSTGQGKKMGEAFF,TGTGCCAGTAGTACCGGACAGGGGAAGAAGATGGGGGAAGCTTTCTTT,TRBD1,TRBJ1-1,.,TRBV19
CASSGVSYNEQFF,TGTGCCAGCTCGGGGGTCTCCTACAATGAGCAGTTCTTC,.,TRBJ2-1,.,TRBV19
CASSSQGYQETQYF,TGTGCCAGTAGTTCACAGGGCTACCAAGAGACCCAGTACTTC,.,TRBJ2-5,.,TRBV19
CANSEVGTDTQYF,TGTGCCAACAGCGAGGTGGGCACAGATACGCAGTATTTT,.,TRBJ2-3,.,TRBV2
CASSSRAGDYEQYF,TGTGCCAGCAGCTCTAGAGCGGGGGACTACGAGCAGTACTTC,TRBD2,TRBJ2-7,.,TRBV11-3
CASSLGIGETQYF,TGTGCCAGCAGCTTAGGAATTGGAGAGACCCAGTACTTC,.,TRBJ2-5,.,TRBV7-9
CASSQDGGSGNEQFF,TGCGCCAGCAGCCAAGATGGCGGCTCGGGAAATGAGCAGTTCTTC,.,TRBJ2-1,.,TRBV4-3
CAWRVGGLEQYF,TGTGCCTGGAGGGTCGGCGGCCTCGAGCAGTACTTC,.,TRBJ2-7,.,TRBV30
CASRTGGLTEAFF,TGTGCCAGTAGGACAGGGGGCTTGACTGAAGCTTTCTTT,TRBD1,TRBJ1-1,.,TRBV19
CASMVEGRGTEAFF,TGTGCCAGTATGGTGGAGGGTAGGGGCACTGAAGCTTTCTTT,.,TRBJ1-1,.,TRBV19
CAWTGLGTEAFF,TGTGCCTGGACAGGGTTGGGCACTGAAGCTTTCTTT,.,TRBJ1-1,few,TRBV30
CASSHPGQPQHF,TGCGCCAGCAGCCACCCGGGCCAGCCCCAGCATTTT,.,TRBJ1-5,.,TRBV4-1
CASSSGATNEKLFF,TGTGCCAGCAGTTCAGGGGCAACTAATGAAAAACTGTTTTTT,.,TRBJ1-4,once,TRBV11-3
CASSIGAAGNTIYF,TGTGCCAGTAGTATTGGGGCGGCTGGAAACACCATATATTTT,.,TRBJ1-3,.,TRBV19
CATSSEAAADTF,TGTGCCACCAGCAGCGAAGCCGCAGCGGACACCTTC,.,TRBJ1-2,few,TRBV15
CASSLAPVAGRQYF,TGTGCCAGCAGCTTAGCGCCTGTAGCGGGACGGCAGTATTTT,TRBD2,TRBJ2-3,.,TRBV7-2
CASSLEIVSPEQYF,TGTGCCAGCAGCTTAGAGATTGTTAGCCCCGAGCAGTACTTC,.,TRBJ2-7,.,TRBV11-3
CASSLSGGGNQPQHF,TGTGCCAGCAGCTTATCCGGGGGTGGCAATCAGCCCCAGCATTTT,.,TRBJ1-5,.,TRBV7-2
CASSAGENTEAFF,TGTGCCAGCAGTGCGGGGGAGAACACTGAAGCTTTCTTT,.,TRBJ1-1,.,TRBV6-4